This T cell receptor beta chain was observed in a study of blood T cell repertoires in COVID-19. Profiling relied on immunoSEQ multiplex PCR, and the TCRdb table lists in-frame clones only, not all of them. The data show a few hundred thousand clones, with under 85% seen just once and 0.87% held by the top ten. The CDR3 consists of 16 residues. CDR1 and CDR2 (germline): MNHEY, SMNVEV (reference sequence). Deletions cut 4 bases from V and 0 bases from J, with 16 bases between. The chain employs TRBV27 and TRBJ2-7; TRBD1 is a possible D gene (6 bases). Sequencing used peripheral blood. This receptor was identified in a human donor with COVID-19, enrolled during active disease. The donor label of this sample is uncertain. The CDR3 loop reads CASSSPRQAVSYEQYF. For the CDR3, the DNA is TGTGCCAGCAGTTCACCTCGACAGGCCGTCTCCTACGAGCAGTACTTC.